This T cell receptor (beta chain) was identified in a study of control samples from healthy donors and cancer patients. Sequencing was performed with immunoSEQ multiplex PCR; in TCRdb, only in-frame clones are kept and a portion is missing. The repertoire holds about 58,000 clones, with roughly 86% as singletons. Sequenced input: PBMCs. This TCR was recovered from a woman in her fifties or sixties with lung cancer.

The CDR3 DNA sequence: TGTGCCAGCAGCCCCTTATTGGCTAACACCGGGGAGCTGTTTTTT. It specifies CASSPLLANTGELFF. This rearrangement joins TRBV11-2 to TRBJ2-2; D gene uncertain. Germline V gives CDR1 SGHAT, CDR2 FQNNGV. The CDR3 has 15 amino acids. Trimming pared 5 bases from V and 2 bases from J, leaving 12 bases between.